This TCR beta chain is drawn from a study of response to subunit inactivated influenza vaccine. In TCRdb, the RT-PCR reads were re-called with MiXCR into one record per CDR3 protein. The sample has 650,000 to 700,000 distinct CDR3 sequences; approximately 15% are singletons. The V gene's germline CDR1 is SEHNR and CDR2 FQNEAQ (reference sequence). The CDR3 is 16 amino acids. Unmatched junction bases numbered 10, after V lost 5 bases and J lost 2 bases. Notes on the study in general: The authors suggested that every seasonal influenza vaccination recruits few new T cells.

Comment on this clonotype: Its target is not known.

Sample: PBMCs from blood, taken roughly 12 days after vaccination. The chain links TRBV7-9 to TRBJ2-5, with 8 nucleotides matching TRBD1. This TCR came from a man in his fifties or sixties who received an inactivated influenza vaccine. CDR3 loop: CASSQMRDRTQETQYF. The CDR3 coding sequence is TGTGCCAGCAGCCAAATGAGGGACAGGACTCAAGAGACCCAGTACTTC. The full variable domain, with the rest looked up from reference TRBV7-9 and TRBJ2-5, is DTGVSQNPRHKITKRGQNVTFRCDPISEHNRLYWYRQTLGQGPEFLTYFQNEAQLEKSRLLSDRFSAERPKGSFSTLEIQRTEQGDSAMYLCASSQMRDRTQETQYFGPGTRLLVL.